The subject of this entry is one T cell receptor (beta chain). The sample is drawn from a study of blood T cells in healthy people across ages. The CDR3 has 14 residues. Losses at the gene ends were 4 bases for V and 4 bases for J; bases not matched to a gene: 6. The V gene's germline CDR1 is LGHDT and CDR2 YNNKEL (reference sequence). Using a J-beta primer mix together with a sample-barcoded 5' primer, a second PCR was run for roughly 7 to 12 cycles. TCRdb itself ran the 5' RACE reads through MiXCR, one entry per CDR3 protein. The sample consists of approximately 2,000,000 distinct CDR3 sequences, about two fifths of them appearing once.

Input material: blood. The TCR sequence derives from a human donor in good health. The rearrangement joins TRBV3-1 to TRBJ2-5; 7 nucleotides align to TRBD1. For the CDR3, the DNA is TGTGCCAGCAGCCGACAGGGAATACTAGAGACCCAGTACTTC. The encoded protein is CASSRQGILETQYF.